What follows describes a single T cell receptor (beta chain). Its antigen is currently not known. Base qualities were left out, and no much larger clone turns up one base away. The data were obtained in a study of CD8 T cells in Susac syndrome (dated by TCRdb to 2018 to 2020). About the study as a whole: The study used repertoire sequencing to test whether antigen drove CD8+ T cell activation and differentiation in Susac syndrome. Clonality of the CD8+ T cell repertoire was compared between about a dozen healthy donors, approximately 14 Susac syndrome patients and roughly 16 multiple sclerosis patients. Overall study outcomes, separate from this receptor: The number of individuals in the TCR sequencing and HLA analysis was acknowledged as relatively small.

Peripheral blood CD8+ and CD4+ T cells from healthy donors, Susac syndrome patients and multiple sclerosis patients were profiled using high-throughput TCR beta sequencing. The multiple sclerosis controls were treatment-naive patients whose relapsing-remitting disease, either stable or active, fulfilled the revised McDonald criteria. CD8+ TEMRA cells were enriched by FACS, while bulk CD8+ and CD4+ T cells were purified by magnetic negative isolation. Blood was drawn into EDTA tubes, processed within 24 hours, and PBMCs were isolated by density gradient centrifugation. PBMCs intended for TCR sequencing were frozen in liquid nitrogen and were later thawed in a 37 degrees C water bath. Purity of sorted or isolated CD4+, CD8+ and CD8+ TEMRA cells was at least 90%. Reading the germline V gene (reference sequence) gives CDR1 MNHEY and CDR2 SMNVEV. Trimming takes 2 bases from V and 2 bases from J, and the germline ends sit 10 bases apart. Its CDR3 holds 14 amino acids, cysteine through phenylalanine. The retained sequence is limited to the CDR3, 42 bases, with the frame set at the first base.

RNA was extracted using the RNeasy kit, and roughly 0.5 to 1 ug of the RNA was reverse transcribed with random hexamers. The immunoSEQ multiplex PCR assay, covering 54 Vbeta and 13 Jbeta segments, was used to amplify TCR beta CDR3 regions. PCR amplification bias was corrected by using a synthetic template baseline for primer optimization and computational correction. In the source study's methods: Only productive sequences were kept, with reads annotated to V, D and J genes according to IMGT and analyzed in immunoSEQ Analyzer. Clonality was calculated as one minus the Shannon entropy normalized by log2 of the number of productive unique sequences. For each patient and control, public and private clones were evaluated within the 100 most prevalent clones. Susac-specific clones were defined as absent from healthy and MS cohorts, 1052 published viral clones and other ImmuneACCESS disease sequences. The raw public reads went through TCRdb reprocessing: fastp at Q25, MiXCR clone calling, in-frame beta chains kept. Duplicate CDR3 protein sequences are folded into a single record with the most common DNA and genes. These V and J calls originate from TCRdb's pipeline instead of the authors' own analysis. The sample data list roughly 400,000 distinct CDR3 sequences, and more than 80% of these were observed just once. The ten largest make up approximately 0.12% of the sample.

The clonotype originates from a human donor with multiple sclerosis. The chain is made from TRBV27 and TRBJ2-7, with the D gene call left open. Sequencing was performed on CD8+ T cells from PBMCs. The CDR3 protein sequence reads: CASSLMGSTYEQYF. The nucleotides are TGTGCCAGCAGTTTAATGGGCAGTACCTACGAGCAGTACTTC.